These 30 T cell receptor beta chains were all obtained from the same sample, sequenced in a study of blood T cell repertoires in COVID-19. The data were produced by immunoSEQ multiplex PCR, yet TCRdb's version contains in-frame clones alone and is incomplete. The data contain some 300,000 clones, about nine tenths of them singletons. Sequencing input: peripheral blood. These receptors originate from a man aged 18-30 years with active or convalescent COVID-19.

The chain carries TRBV11-3 and TRBJ1-1, with D hard to call. The length of the CDR3 is 14 residues. Trimming pared 0 bases from V and 0 bases from J, leaving 5 bases between. Germline CDR1 SGHNT, CDR2 YENEEA. The CDR3 region is CASSLDGVNTEAFF. CDR3 nucleotide sequence: TGTGCCAGCAGCTTAGACGGTGTGAACACTGAAGCTTTCTTT. Full variable domain (rest looked up from reference TRBV11-3 and TRBJ1-1): EAGVVQSPRYKIIEKKQPVAFWCNPISGHNTLYWYLQNLGQGPELLIRYENEEAVDDSQLPKDRFSAERLKGVDSTLKIQPAELGDSAVYLCASSLDGVNTEAFFGQGTRLTVV.

The CDR3 loop is CASSSLAGIRSPLHF. CDR3 nucleotides: TGTGCCAGCAGCTCCTTGGCAGGGATTCGTTCACCCCTCCACTTT. The rearrangement uses TRBV7-2 and TRBJ1-6, with D perhaps TRBD1 (5 bases). The V gene's germline CDR1 is SGHTA and CDR2 FQGNSA. This CDR3 comprises 15 residues. Trimming shortened V by 4 bases and J by 9 bases, and 16 bases separated the two germline ends.

The chain combines TRBV28 with TRBJ2-7; possibly TRBD1 for D (6 bases). The V and J ends lost 4 bases and 4 bases respectively, with 20 bases between them. The CDR3 loop spans 16 amino acids. The germline V gene encodes CDR1 MDHEN and CDR2 SYDVKM. The CDR3 DNA reads TGTGCCAGCAGTTATGGCTACAGGGAAGTCGGTTACGAGCAGTACTTC. Its translation: CASSYGYREVGYEQYF. The full variable domain, completed using reference TRBV28 and TRBJ2-7, is DVKVTQSSRYLVKRTGEKVFLECVQDMDHENMFWYRQDPGLGLRLIYFSYDVKMKEKGDIPEGYSVSREKKERFSLILESASTNQTSMYLCASSYGYREVGYEQYFGPGTRLTVT.

V is TRBV27 and J is TRBJ2-7; D is uncertain. The length of the CDR3 is 15 residues. The germline V and J ends were trimmed by 3 bases and 6 bases, with 18 bases remaining between them. Germline V lookup: CDR1 MNHEY, CDR2 SMNVEV (reference sequence). The CDR3 DNA reads as TGTGCCAGCAGTTTTGGCGCGCACTCCCGGAGCGAGCAGTACTTC. Its protein is CASSFGAHSRSEQYF.

The rearrangement uses TRBV21-1 and TRBJ2-6; the listed D gene, TRBD1, was not tested against the DNA. TRBV21-1 is annotated as a pseudogene. CDR3 size: 18 residues. The CDR3 region is CASSSQGQPNSGANVLTF. CDR3 sequence (DNA): TGTGCCAGCAGCAGCCAGGGACAACCCAACTCTGGGGCCAACGTCCTGACTTTC.

The rearrangement uses TRBV4-2 and TRBJ1-2, with 11 bases matching TRBD1. This CDR3 has 15 amino acids. V trimming: 2 bases; J trimming: 7 bases; junction bases outside the gene matches: 6. CDR1 and CDR2 from the germline V gene are LGHNA and YNFKEQ. In DNA form, the CDR3 reads TGTGCCAGCAGCCAAACCGGGACAGGGGGTTTTGGCTACACCTTC. It encodes CASSQTGTGGFGYTF.

Only one count was recorded for this clone. This chain connects TRBV14 to TRBJ2-7; 8 bases map to TRBD1. V shed 4 bases, J shed 3 bases, and the junction held 5 bases outside the gene matches. This CDR3 region has 14 residues. Germline V gene data show CDR1 as SGHDN and CDR2 as FVKESK. The CDR3 loop is CASSRRTGSYEQYF. CDR3 DNA sequence: TGTGCCAGCAGCCGACGGACAGGGAGCTACGAGCAGTACTTC.

The chain has TRBV6-5 and TRBJ1-1; 7 positions agree with TRBD1. J was trimmed by 2 bases and V by 6 bases; bases with no gene match: 9. This CDR3 region has 15 residues. Per the germline V gene, CDR1 is MNHEY and CDR2 is SVGAGI. The chain's CDR3 is CASRGGAGQNTEAFF. The CDR3 DNA reads TGTGCCAGCAGAGGGGGCGCGGGCCAAAACACTGAAGCTTTCTTT.

This clone is a singleton in its sample. Other DNA variants within this sample encode the same CDR3. In DNA form, the CDR3 reads TGTGCCAGCAGTCCCGGAACCGGGGGCAATCAGCCCCAGCATTTT. Its protein is CASSPGTGGNQPQHF. The chain combines TRBV27 with TRBJ1-5; the D is unclear. The CDR3 has 15 residues. The V end was cut by 5 bases, the J end by 2 bases, with 13 bases between. CDR1 MNHEY and CDR2 SMNVEV come from the germline V gene (reference sequence).

This rearrangement joins TRBV19 to TRBJ2-1; tentatively, D is TRBD2 (5 bases). CDR1 and CDR2 from the germline V gene are LNHDA and SQIVND (reference sequence). This CDR3 region has 16 residues. The V end lost 3 bases, the J end lost 0 bases, and 12 bases lay between the germline ends. CDR3 residues: CASSIFGMSSYNEQFF. CDR3 coding DNA: TGTGCCAGTAGTATTTTCGGGATGAGCTCCTACAATGAGCAGTTCTTC.

The chain employs TRBV7-2 and TRBJ2-7; TRBD2 matches 8 bases. V lost 4 bases and J lost 3; bases outside the gene matches: 5. There are 14 residues in the CDR3. Germline V lookup: CDR1 SGHTA, CDR2 FQGNSA. The CDR3 here is CASSSGLAIYEQYF. The CDR3 nucleotides are TGTGCCAGCAGCTCCGGACTAGCTATCTACGAGCAGTACTTC.

In DNA, the CDR3 is TGTGCCAGCAGCTTCCTTGGGAGCGGGATCGGTACCGGGGAGCTGTTTTTT. This gives the protein CASSFLGSGIGTGELFF. This chain connects TRBV7-3 to TRBJ2-2; the match to TRBD2 covers 7 bases. This CDR3 contains 17 residues. Unmatched junction bases numbered 12, after V lost 3 bases and J lost 5 bases. The germline V gene encodes CDR1 SGHTA and CDR2 FQGTGA. The whole variable domain, remainder taken from reference TRBV7-3 and TRBJ2-2, is GAGVSQTPSNKVTEKGKYVELRCDPISGHTALYWYRQSLGQGPEFLIYFQGTGAADDSGLPNDRFFAVRPEGSVSTLKIQRTERGDSAVYLCASSFLGSGIGTGELFFGEGSRLTVL.

The chain couples TRBV4-1 to TRBJ2-2; D is undetermined. CDR3 length equals 14 residues. V shed 3 bases and J shed 0 bases, with 5 bases lying between them. CDR1 and CDR2 (germline): MGHRA, YSYEKL. Here the CDR3 reads CASSHTANTGELFF. CDR3 bases: TGCGCCAGCAGCCATACAGCGAACACCGGGGAGCTGTTTTTT.

This clone was recorded once. J is TRBJ2-1 and V is TRBV23-1; TRBD1 matches at 10 bases. TRBV23-1 is an ORF; its function is uncertain. The CDR3 spans 18 residues. Trimming cost V 6 bases and J 4 bases; bases outside gene matches: 15. DNA of the CDR3: TGCGCCAGCAGCCTTTATCCAAGGGACAGGGGCTCTTACAATGAGCAGTTCTTC. It is translated as CASSLYPRDRGSYNEQFF.

V gene TRBV2 combines with J gene TRBJ2-2; D perhaps matches TRBD1 (5 bases). Germline V lookup: CDR1 SNHLY, CDR2 FYNNEI. The CDR3 runs to 14 residues. V was shortened by 5 bases and J by 2 bases, with 9 bases between the two germline ends. The CDR3 DNA is TGTGCCAGCAGTACAAGGACAAACACCGGGGAGCTGTTTTTT. It codes for CASSTRTNTGELFF.

The rearrangement links TRBV27 to TRBJ2-2; 13 nucleotides match TRBD2. CDR1 and CDR2 from the germline V gene are MNHEY and SMNVEV (reference sequence). The CDR3 extends over 17 amino acids. Germline trimming cut 1 base from V and 4 bases from J; bases unmatched to any gene: 3. The CDR3 loop is CASSLLGTSGVTGELFF. In DNA, the CDR3 is TGTGCCAGCAGTTTATTAGGGACTAGCGGGGTCACCGGGGAGCTGTTTTTT.

This chain links TRBV11-2 with TRBJ2-7, with a possible D match to TRBD2 (6 bases). CDR1 is SGHAT, CDR2 FQNNGV, per germline. The V end was cut by 1 base, the J end by 3 bases, with 22 bases between. This CDR3 comprises 18 residues. The CDR3 protein is CASSLARSEGEWDYEQYF. The CDR3 DNA follows: TGTGCCAGCAGCTTAGCCCGGTCGGAGGGTGAGTGGGACTACGAGCAGTACTTC.

This chain links TRBV28 with TRBJ1-1; 8 nucleotides align to TRBD1. V gave up 4 bases and J gave up 7 bases; unmatched junction bases: 11. The CDR3 is made up of 15 amino acids. CDR1 is MDHEN, CDR2 SYDVKM, per germline. The CDR3, as DNA: TGTGCCAGCAGTTCCCCTTCGACAGGGGAAGGTGAAGCTTTCTTT. It encodes CASSSPSTGEGEAFF.

The table lists this clone with a count of one. The gene calls are TRBV5-1 and TRBJ1-2; 11 bases are a match to TRBD1. This CDR3 is 15 amino acids long. The germline gives CDR1 SGHRS, CDR2 YFSETQ. V lost 0 bases and J lost 8; bases outside the gene matches: 6. The CDR3 nucleotides read TGCGCCAGCAGCTTGGCCATGGGACAGGGGGAAGGCTACACCTTC. Translation: CASSLAMGQGEGYTF. Using reference TRBV5-1 and TRBJ1-2 for the parts outside the CDR3, the full variable domain is KAGVTQTPRYLIKTRGQQVTLSCSPISGHRSVSWYQQTPGQGLQFLFEYFSETQRNKGNFPGRFSGRQFSNSRSEMNVSTLELGDSALYLCASSLAMGQGEGYTFGSGTRLTVV.

This chain joins TRBV28 and TRBJ1-6; 7 positions agree with TRBD1. Germline values: CDR1 MDHEN, CDR2 SYDVKM. After removal of 7 bases from V and 3 bases from J, the junction contained 3 bases not matched to a gene. The CDR3 covers 14 residues. CDR3 loop: CASIRTGYNSPLHF. The CDR3 DNA reads TGTGCCAGCATCAGGACAGGCTATAATTCACCCCTCCACTTT.

The chain links TRBV3-1 (or the pseudogene TRBV3-2) to TRBJ2-1, with D perhaps TRBD2 (6 bases). This CDR3 has 17 residues. The germline CDR1 and CDR2 sequences are LGHDT and YNNKEL (reference sequence). V was clipped by 3 bases and J by 0 bases, with 15 bases between them. CDR3 in DNA: TGTGCCAGCAGCCAGGGTAGCGGAGGGAGCTCCTACAATGAGCAGTTCTTC. This translates into CASSQGSGGSSYNEQFF.

This chain connects TRBV10-3 to TRBJ2-3, with TRBD2 as a possible D gene (5 bases). Trimming took 6 bases from V and 5 from J, leaving 15 bases between them. From germline, CDR1 is ENHRY and CDR2 SYGVKD. The CDR3 loop spans 14 amino acids. The CDR3 here is CAISLRRGGDTQYF. CDR3 sequence (DNA): TGTGCCATCAGCCTGCGACGGGGTGGAGATACGCAGTATTTT.

The genes are TRBV29-1 and TRBJ1-2; D ambiguous. Trimming removed 6 bases from V and 8 bases from J, with 22 bases in between. Germline values: CDR1 SQVTM, CDR2 ANQGSEA. The CDR3 consists of 14 residues. CDR3 DNA: TGCAGCGTGACTACAACTGGGCTCACTGGGGGCTACACCTTC. This encodes CSVTTTGLTGGYTF.

The chain is built from TRBV24-1 and TRBJ2-5; the D gene is possibly TRBD2 (6 bases). Germline CDR1 is KGHDR and CDR2 is SFDVKD. The CDR3 runs to 16 residues. V lost 3 bases and J 5 bases, leaving 18 bases between the germline ends. The CDR3 loop is CATSDNGTPGSETQYF. For the CDR3, the DNA is TGTGCCACCAGTGATAACGGGACTCCCGGCTCGGAGACCCAGTACTTC.

The rearrangement links TRBV7-8 to TRBJ2-2, with 7 bases fitting TRBD2. CDR1 is SGHVS and CDR2 is FQNEAQ in the germline V gene. Trimming removed 2 bases from V and 7 bases from J; junction bases left unmatched: 7. The CDR3 extends over 15 amino acids. Written as DNA, the CDR3 is TGTGCCAGCAGCTTAATTTTTGGCGGGGGCGGGGAGCTGTTTTTT. Its translation is CASSLIFGGGGELFF.

This chain connects TRBV5-1 to TRBJ1-4; no clear D gene. Per the germline V gene, CDR1 is SGHRS and CDR2 is YFSETQ. The V and J ends lost 2 bases and 0 bases respectively, with 11 bases between them. This CDR3 region has 16 residues. The CDR3 DNA sequence: TGCGCCAGCAGCTTAGGTTTAGCTGCAACTAATGAAAAACTGTTTTTT. Its protein product is CASSLGLAATNEKLFF.

This clone was recorded once. This sequence joins TRBV21-1 and TRBJ2-5; no DNA check was done on the table's D call, TRBD1. TRBV21-1 is shown as a pseudogene. The length of the CDR3 is 18 residues. CDR3 nucleotides: TGTGCCAGCAGCAAAGACGTAGCCGGGGACAGTCCCGAAGAGACCCAGTACTTC. Translating it yields CASSKDVAGDSPEETQYF.

V gene TRBV7-6 combines with J gene TRBJ2-7; 8 bases line up with TRBD2. Trimming took 1 base from V and 5 from J; bases not matched to a gene: 7. Germline-derived CDR1 and CDR2 are SGHVS and FNYEAQ. CDR3 length equals 15 residues. The DNA of the CDR3 is TGTGCCAGCAGCTTAGTAGATCTAGCGGGCAACGAGCAGTACTTC. Translating gives CASSLVDLAGNEQYF.

The chain couples TRBV4-1 to TRBJ1-1; D ambiguous. The CDR3 length is 13 residues. Trimming pared 1 base from V and 6 bases from J, leaving 9 bases between. CDR1 and CDR2 (germline): MGHRA, YSYEKL. The CDR3 region is CASSQAVTPEAFF. The CDR3 DNA is TGCGCCAGCAGCCAAGCTGTAACACCTGAAGCTTTCTTT.

In DNA form, the CDR3 reads TGTGCCAGCAGCAAGATAGACAGGGGGCCAGAGGCCAACGTCCTGACTTTC. This encodes CASSKIDRGPEANVLTF. This sequence joins TRBV14 and TRBJ2-6; 10 bases align to TRBD1. Trimming removed 5 bases from V and 6 bases from J; junction bases left unmatched: 10. Germline V CDR1 and CDR2: SGHDN, FVKESK. The CDR3 runs to 17 residues.